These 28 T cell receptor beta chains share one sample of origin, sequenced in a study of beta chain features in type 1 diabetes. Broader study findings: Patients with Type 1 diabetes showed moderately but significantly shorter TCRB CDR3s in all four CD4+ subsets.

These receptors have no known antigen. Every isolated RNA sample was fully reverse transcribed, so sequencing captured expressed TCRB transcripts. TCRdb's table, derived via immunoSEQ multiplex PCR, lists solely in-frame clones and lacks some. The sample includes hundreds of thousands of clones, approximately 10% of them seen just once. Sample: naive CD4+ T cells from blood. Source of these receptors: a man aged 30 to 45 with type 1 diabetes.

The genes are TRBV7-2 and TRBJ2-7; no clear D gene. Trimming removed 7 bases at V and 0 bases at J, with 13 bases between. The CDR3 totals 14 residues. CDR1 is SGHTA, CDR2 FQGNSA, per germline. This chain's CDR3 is CASIAPGFSYEQYF. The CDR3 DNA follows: TGTGCCAGCATCGCCCCCGGGTTCTCCTACGAGCAGTACTTC.

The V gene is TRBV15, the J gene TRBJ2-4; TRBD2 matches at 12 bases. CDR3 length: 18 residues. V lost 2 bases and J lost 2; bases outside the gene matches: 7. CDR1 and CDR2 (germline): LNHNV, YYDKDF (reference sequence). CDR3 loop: CATSRRAGLAGTKNIQYF. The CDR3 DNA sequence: TGTGCCACCAGCAGACGGGCCGGACTAGCGGGGACCAAAAACATTCAGTACTTC.

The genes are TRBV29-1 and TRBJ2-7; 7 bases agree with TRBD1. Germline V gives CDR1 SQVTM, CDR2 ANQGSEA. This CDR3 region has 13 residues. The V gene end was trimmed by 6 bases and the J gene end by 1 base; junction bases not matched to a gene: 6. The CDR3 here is CSVGGVGSYEQYF. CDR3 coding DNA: TGCAGCGTAGGGGGCGTAGGGTCCTACGAGCAGTACTTC.

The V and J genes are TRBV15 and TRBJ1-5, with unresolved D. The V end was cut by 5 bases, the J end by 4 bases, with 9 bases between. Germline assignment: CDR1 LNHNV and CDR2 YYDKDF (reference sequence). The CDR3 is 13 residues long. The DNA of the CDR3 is TGTGCCACCAGCCACAACCTTAATCAGCCCCAGCATTTT. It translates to CATSHNLNQPQHF.

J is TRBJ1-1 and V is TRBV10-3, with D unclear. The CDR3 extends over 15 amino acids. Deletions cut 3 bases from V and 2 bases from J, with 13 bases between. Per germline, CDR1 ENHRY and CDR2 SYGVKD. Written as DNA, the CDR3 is TGTGCCATCAGTGATAGTTGGCAGGCCAACACTGAAGCTTTCTTT. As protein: CAISDSWQANTEAFF.

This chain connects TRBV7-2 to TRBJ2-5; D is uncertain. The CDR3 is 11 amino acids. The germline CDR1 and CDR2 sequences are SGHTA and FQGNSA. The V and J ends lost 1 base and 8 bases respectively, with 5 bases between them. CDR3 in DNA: TGTGCCAGCAGCTTAGTGAGAACCCAGTACTTC. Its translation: CASSLVRTQYF.

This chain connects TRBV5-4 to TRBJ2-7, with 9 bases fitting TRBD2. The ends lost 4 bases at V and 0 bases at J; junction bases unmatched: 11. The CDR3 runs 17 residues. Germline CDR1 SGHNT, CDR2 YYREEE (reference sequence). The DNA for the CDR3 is TGTGCCAGCAGCGGAGATCTAGCGGGGACTCTCTCCTACGAGCAGTACTTC. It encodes CASSGDLAGTLSYEQYF.

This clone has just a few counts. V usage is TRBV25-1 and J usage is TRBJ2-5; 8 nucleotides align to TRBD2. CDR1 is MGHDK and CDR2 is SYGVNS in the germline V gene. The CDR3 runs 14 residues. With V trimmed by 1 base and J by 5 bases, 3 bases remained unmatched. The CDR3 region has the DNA TGTGCCAGCAGTGAATTTCGGGGGGGGGAGACCCAGTACTTC. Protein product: CASSEFRGGETQYF. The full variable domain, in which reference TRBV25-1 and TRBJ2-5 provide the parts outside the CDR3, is EADIYQTPRYLVIGTGKKITLECSQTMGHDKMYWYQQDPGMELHLIHYSYGVNSTEKGDLSSESTVSRIRTEHFPLTLESARPSHTSQYLCASSEFRGGETQYFGPGTRLLVL.

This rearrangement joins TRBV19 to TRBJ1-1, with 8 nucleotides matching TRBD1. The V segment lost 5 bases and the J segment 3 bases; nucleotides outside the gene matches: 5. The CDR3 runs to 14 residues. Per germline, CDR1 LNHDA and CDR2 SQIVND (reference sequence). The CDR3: CASSPRQGHTEAFF. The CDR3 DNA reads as TGTGCCAGTAGTCCTCGACAGGGGCACACTGAAGCTTTCTTT.

CDR3 DNA sequence: TGCGCCAGCAGCTTAGCGGTGGGGAATGGTGAGCAGTTCTTC. Its translation is CASSLAVGNGEQFF. The rearrangement uses TRBV5-1 and TRBJ2-1, with D perhaps TRBD2 (5 bases). Germline V gives CDR1 SGHRS, CDR2 YFSETQ. The ends were cut back, 2 bases at V and 9 bases at J, with 15 bases in the middle. The CDR3 sequence is 14 residues long.

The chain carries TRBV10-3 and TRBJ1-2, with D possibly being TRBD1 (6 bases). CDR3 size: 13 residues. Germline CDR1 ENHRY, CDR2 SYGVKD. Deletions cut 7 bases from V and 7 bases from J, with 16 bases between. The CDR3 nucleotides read TGTGCCATCAAAGAGGCAGGGGCGGGTGGCTACACCTTC. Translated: CAIKEAGAGGYTF.

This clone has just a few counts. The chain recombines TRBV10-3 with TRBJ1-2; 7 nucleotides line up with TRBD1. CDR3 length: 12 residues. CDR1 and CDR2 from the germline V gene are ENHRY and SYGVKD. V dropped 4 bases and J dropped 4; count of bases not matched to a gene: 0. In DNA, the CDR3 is TGTGCCATCAGTGGGACAGGCTATGGCTACACCTTC. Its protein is CAISGTGYGYTF.

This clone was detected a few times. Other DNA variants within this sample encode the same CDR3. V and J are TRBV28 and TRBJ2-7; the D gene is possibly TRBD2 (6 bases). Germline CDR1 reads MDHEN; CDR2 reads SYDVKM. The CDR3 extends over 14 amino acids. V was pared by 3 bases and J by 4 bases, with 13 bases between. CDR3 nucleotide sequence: TGTGCCAGCAGTTTGGGGGGAGGAACTTACGAGCAGTACTTC. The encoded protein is CASSLGGGTYEQYF.

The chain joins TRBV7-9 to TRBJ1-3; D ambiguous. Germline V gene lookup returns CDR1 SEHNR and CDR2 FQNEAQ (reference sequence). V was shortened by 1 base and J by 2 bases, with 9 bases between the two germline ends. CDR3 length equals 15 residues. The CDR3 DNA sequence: TGTGCCAGCAGCTTAGGCGGAAGAGCTGGAAACACCATATATTTT. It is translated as CASSLGGRAGNTIYF.

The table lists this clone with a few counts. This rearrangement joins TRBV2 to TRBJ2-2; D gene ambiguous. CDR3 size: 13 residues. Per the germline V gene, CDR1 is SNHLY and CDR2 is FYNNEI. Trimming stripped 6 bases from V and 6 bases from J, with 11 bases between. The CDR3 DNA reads TGTGCCAGCAGGAAGGAGACTCCCGGGGAGCTGTTTTTT. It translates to CASRKETPGELFF. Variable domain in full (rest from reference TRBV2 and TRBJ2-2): EPEVTQTPSHQVTQMGQEVILRCVPISNHLYFYWYRQILGQKVEFLVSFYNNEISEKSEIFDDQFSVERPDGSNFTLKIRSTKLEDSAMYFCASRKETPGELFFGEGSRLTVL.

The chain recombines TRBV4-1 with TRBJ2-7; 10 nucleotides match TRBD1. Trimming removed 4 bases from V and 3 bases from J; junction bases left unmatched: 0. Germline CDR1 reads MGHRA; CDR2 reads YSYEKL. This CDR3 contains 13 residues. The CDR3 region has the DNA TGCGCCAGCAGCCGGGACAGGGGCTACGAGCAGTACTTC. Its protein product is CASSRDRGYEQYF.

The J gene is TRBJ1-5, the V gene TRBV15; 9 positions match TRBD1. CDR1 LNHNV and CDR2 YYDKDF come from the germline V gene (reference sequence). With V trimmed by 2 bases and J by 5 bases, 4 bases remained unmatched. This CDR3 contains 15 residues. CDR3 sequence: CATSRTRDRDQPQHF. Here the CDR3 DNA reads TGTGCCACCAGCAGAACCCGGGACAGGGATCAGCCCCAGCATTTT.

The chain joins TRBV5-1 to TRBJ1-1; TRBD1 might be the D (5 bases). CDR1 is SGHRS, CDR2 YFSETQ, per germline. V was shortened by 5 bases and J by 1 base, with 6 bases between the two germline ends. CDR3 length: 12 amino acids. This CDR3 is CASRTENTEAFF. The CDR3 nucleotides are TGCGCCAGCAGGACAGAGAACACTGAAGCTTTCTTT. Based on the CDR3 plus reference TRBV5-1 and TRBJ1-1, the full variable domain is KAGVTQTPRYLIKTRGQQVTLSCSPISGHRSVSWYQQTPGQGLQFLFEYFSETQRNKGNFPGRFSGRQFSNSRSEMNVSTLELGDSALYLCASRTENTEAFFGQGTRLTVV.

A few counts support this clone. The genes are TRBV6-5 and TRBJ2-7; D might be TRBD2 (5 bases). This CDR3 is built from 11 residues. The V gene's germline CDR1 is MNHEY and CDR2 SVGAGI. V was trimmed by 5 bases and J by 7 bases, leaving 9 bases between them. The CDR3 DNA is TGTGCCAGCAGTAATGGGGAGGAGCAGTACTTC. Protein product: CASSNGEEQYF.

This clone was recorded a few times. The CDR3 region is CASSPGSGEQFF. The CDR3, as DNA: TGTGCCAGCAGCCCTGGCTCGGGTGAGCAGTTCTTC. The chain employs TRBV7-3 and TRBJ2-1; D not certain. Germline V gene data show CDR1 as SGHTA and CDR2 as FQGTGA. Trimming took off 5 bases at V and 9 bases at J, with 11 bases between the two ends. This CDR3 region has 12 residues.

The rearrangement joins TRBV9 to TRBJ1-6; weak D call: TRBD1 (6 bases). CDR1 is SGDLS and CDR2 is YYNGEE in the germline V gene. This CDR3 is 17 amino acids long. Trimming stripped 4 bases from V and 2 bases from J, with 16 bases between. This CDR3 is CASSSRGGDTYNSPLHF. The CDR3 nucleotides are TGTGCCAGCAGCTCGCGGGGAGGGGACACCTATAATTCACCCCTCCACTTT. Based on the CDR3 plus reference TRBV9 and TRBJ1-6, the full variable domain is DSGVTQTPKHLITATGQRVTLRCSPRSGDLSVYWYQQSLDQGLQFLIQYYNGEERAKGNILERFSAQQFPDLHSELNLSSLELGDSALYFCASSSRGGDTYNSPLHFGNGTRLTVT.

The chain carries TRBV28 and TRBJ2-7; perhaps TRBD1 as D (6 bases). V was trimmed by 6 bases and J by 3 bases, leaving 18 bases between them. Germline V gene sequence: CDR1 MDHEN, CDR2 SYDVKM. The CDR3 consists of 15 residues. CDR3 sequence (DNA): TGTGCCAGCAGCCTACGAGGCAGGGGAAACTACGAGCAGTACTTC. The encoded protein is CASSLRGRGNYEQYF.

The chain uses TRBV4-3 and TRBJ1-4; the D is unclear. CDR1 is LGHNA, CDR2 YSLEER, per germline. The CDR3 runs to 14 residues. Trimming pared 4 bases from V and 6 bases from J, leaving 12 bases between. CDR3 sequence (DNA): TGCGCCAGCAGCCGGCGGGTAAGGGATGAAAAACTGTTTTTT. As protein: CASSRRVRDEKLFF.

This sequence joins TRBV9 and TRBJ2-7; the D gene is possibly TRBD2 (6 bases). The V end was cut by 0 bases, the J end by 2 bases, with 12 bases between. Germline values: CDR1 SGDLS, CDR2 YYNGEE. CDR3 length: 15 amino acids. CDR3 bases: TGTGCCAGCAGCGTAGCCGGAGGGGCCCCCTACGAGCAGTACTTC. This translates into CASSVAGGAPYEQYF. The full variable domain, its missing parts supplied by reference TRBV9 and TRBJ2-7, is DSGVTQTPKHLITATGQRVTLRCSPRSGDLSVYWYQQSLDQGLQFLIQYYNGEERAKGNILERFSAQQFPDLHSELNLSSLELGDSALYFCASSVAGGAPYEQYFGPGTRLTVT.

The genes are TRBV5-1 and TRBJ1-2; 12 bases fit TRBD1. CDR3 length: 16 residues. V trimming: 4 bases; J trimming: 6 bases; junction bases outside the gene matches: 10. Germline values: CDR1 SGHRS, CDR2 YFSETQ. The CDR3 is CASSRGQGAKVDGYTF. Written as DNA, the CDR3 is TGCGCCAGCAGCCGGGGACAGGGGGCAAAGGTTGATGGCTACACCTTC.

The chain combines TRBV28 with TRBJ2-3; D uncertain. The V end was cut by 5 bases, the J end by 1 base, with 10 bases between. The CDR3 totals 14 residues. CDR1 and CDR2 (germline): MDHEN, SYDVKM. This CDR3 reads CASSVVGRTDTQYF. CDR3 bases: TGTGCCAGCAGTGTGGTGGGCCGCACAGATACGCAGTATTTT. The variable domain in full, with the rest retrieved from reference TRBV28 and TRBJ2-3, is DVKVTQSSRYLVKRTGEKVFLECVQDMDHENMFWYRQDPGLGLRLIYFSYDVKMKEKGDIPEGYSVSREKKERFSLILESASTNQTSMYLCASSVVGRTDTQYFGPGTRLTVL.

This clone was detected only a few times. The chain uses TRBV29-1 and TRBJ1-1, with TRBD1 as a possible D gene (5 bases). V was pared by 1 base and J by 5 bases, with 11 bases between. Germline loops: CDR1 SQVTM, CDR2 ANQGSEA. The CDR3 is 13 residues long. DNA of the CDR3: TGCAGCGTTGAAGGTGGGGGGAGGACTGAAGCTTTCTTT. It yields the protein CSVEGGGRTEAFF.

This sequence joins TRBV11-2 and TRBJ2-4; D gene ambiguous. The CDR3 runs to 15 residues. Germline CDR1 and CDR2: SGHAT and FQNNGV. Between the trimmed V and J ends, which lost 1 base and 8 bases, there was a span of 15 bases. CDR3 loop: CASSLARNLGDIQYF. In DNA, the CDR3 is TGTGCCAGCAGCTTAGCGAGGAATCTAGGAGACATTCAGTACTTC.